This is a list of T cell receptor beta chains from one sample in a study of blood T cells in healthy people across ages. TCRdb recomputed calls from the 5' RACE reads with MiXCR, one row per CDR3 protein. The table lists 850,000 to 1,000,000 distinct CDR3 sequences, roughly 51% of them singletons. The sample was blood. These receptors all stem from a woman aged 55-70 years in good health. CDR3s include the opening cysteine and the closing phenylalanine or tryptophan. D genes are given only for firm matches. The size field is filled for only some rows; it gives once, few, many or a size class.

d_gene: .
abundance: few
v_gene: TRBV20-1
j_gene: TRBJ2-5
CDR3nt: TGCAGTGTTTCGCCTGATCTCCTAGAGACCCAGTACTTC
CDR3aa: CSVSPDLLETQYF

d_gene: .
abundance: .
v_gene: TRBV6-6
j_gene: TRBJ2-7
CDR3nt: TGTGCCAGCAGTTATCATACACAGGGTCCCAAGGACTACGAGCAGTACTTC
CDR3aa: CASSYHTQGPKDYEQYF

d_gene: TRBD1
abundance: .
v_gene: TRBV6-2/TRBV6-3
j_gene: TRBJ2-1
CDR3nt: TGTGCCAGCAGTTACACTTTGGGACAGGGGGCCAATGAGCAGTTCTTC
CDR3aa: CASSYTLGQGANEQFF

d_gene: TRBD1
abundance: .
v_gene: TRBV3-1
j_gene: TRBJ2-7
CDR3nt: TGTGCCAGCAGCGGGAAAGGGGGACAGGGTCGCGAGCAGTACTTC
CDR3aa: CASSGKGGQGREQYF

d_gene: .
abundance: .
v_gene: TRBV3-1
j_gene: TRBJ1-2
CDR3nt: TGTGCCTGCAGCCTACAGCTTTCCTATGGCTACACCTTC
CDR3aa: CACSLQLSYGYTF

d_gene: TRBD1
abundance: .
v_gene: TRBV12-3/TRBV12-4
j_gene: TRBJ1-2
CDR3nt: TGTGCCAGCGGCCCGGTGTTGGGACAGGCTCATGGCTACACCTTC
CDR3aa: CASGPVLGQAHGYTF

d_gene: .
abundance: .
v_gene: TRBV28
j_gene: TRBJ1-5
CDR3nt: TGTGCCAGCACAGCCTATAACCGGGGCGCTGGGCAGCCCCAGCATTTT
CDR3aa: CASTAYNRGAGQPQHF

d_gene: TRBD1
abundance: .
v_gene: TRBV7-9
j_gene: TRBJ1-2
CDR3nt: TGTGCCAGCAGCGCAGGGACAGTAGCGTATGGCTACACCTTC
CDR3aa: CASSAGTVAYGYTF

d_gene: TRBD1
abundance: few
v_gene: TRBV12-3/TRBV12-4
j_gene: TRBJ2-5
CDR3nt: TGTGCCAGCAGCCGAGGGACAGTAGGGACCCAGTACTTC
CDR3aa: CASSRGTVGTQYF

d_gene: .
abundance: .
v_gene: TRBV7-2
j_gene: TRBJ1-6
CDR3nt: TGTGCCGGAGACCCGAGCTCCTATAATTCACCCCTCCACTTT
CDR3aa: CAGDPSSYNSPLHF

d_gene: .
abundance: .
v_gene: TRBV6-5
j_gene: TRBJ2-5
CDR3nt: TGTGCCAGCCCCCGGACTGGGGAGACCCAGTACTTC
CDR3aa: CASPRTGETQYF

d_gene: TRBD2
abundance: .
v_gene: TRBV7-2
j_gene: TRBJ2-1
CDR3nt: TGTGCCAGCAGCTTAAGGGCCGGGACTAGCGGAACGGCTTCCTACAATGAGCAGTTCTTC
CDR3aa: CASSLRAGTSGTASYNEQFF

d_gene: TRBD2
abundance: once
v_gene: TRBV27
j_gene: TRBJ2-7
CDR3nt: TGTGCCAGCAGTTCGAGCGGGACTACCGGCTCCTACGAGCAGTACTTC
CDR3aa: CASSSSGTTGSYEQYF

d_gene: .
abundance: .
v_gene: TRBV15
j_gene: TRBJ2-7
CDR3nt: TGTGCCACCAGCAGAGTCCAGGGGCCACCCTACGAGCAGTACTTC
CDR3aa: CATSRVQGPPYEQYF

d_gene: .
abundance: .
v_gene: TRBV29-1
j_gene: TRBJ2-4
CDR3nt: TGCAGCGTGAGACCCAGGTGGGGTGCCAAAAACATTCAGTACTTC
CDR3aa: CSVRPRWGAKNIQYF

d_gene: .
abundance: .
v_gene: TRBV28
j_gene: TRBJ2-7
CDR3nt: TGTGCCAGCAGTTTACAGGTGCCCTCCTACGAGCAGTACTTC
CDR3aa: CASSLQVPSYEQYF

d_gene: .
abundance: .
v_gene: TRBV27
j_gene: TRBJ2-1
CDR3nt: TGTGCCAGCACAGCCTGGGGGCGGGGTGGGCCGGAGCAGTTCTTC
CDR3aa: CASTAWGRGGPEQFF

d_gene: TRBD1
abundance: .
v_gene: TRBV6-5
j_gene: TRBJ1-5
CDR3nt: TGTGCCAGCAGACGGGACAGGGCTAGCAATCAGCCCCAGCATTTT
CDR3aa: CASRRDRASNQPQHF

d_gene: .
abundance: .
v_gene: TRBV9
j_gene: TRBJ2-5
CDR3nt: TGTGCCAGCAGCGTAGTTCCGGGGCGGGGAGAGACCCAGTACTTC
CDR3aa: CASSVVPGRGETQYF

d_gene: TRBD1
abundance: few
v_gene: TRBV5-1
j_gene: TRBJ1-2
CDR3nt: TGCGCCAGCAGCTTGGCCTTGGGACAGGTGGCCACCTTC
CDR3aa: CASSLALGQVATF

d_gene: TRBD2
abundance: .
v_gene: TRBV7-2
j_gene: TRBJ2-7
CDR3nt: TGTGCCAGCAGCTACTTCGAGCTAGCGGGGTACAATGAGCAGTACTTC
CDR3aa: CASSYFELAGYNEQYF

d_gene: .
abundance: .
v_gene: TRBV18
j_gene: TRBJ2-6
CDR3nt: TGTGCCAGCTCACCAGAATTCGTCTCTGGGGCCAACGTCCTGACTTTC
CDR3aa: CASSPEFVSGANVLTF

d_gene: .
abundance: .
v_gene: TRBV20-1
j_gene: TRBJ1-2
CDR3nt: TGCAGTGCAATAAGCTGGCAGCCCTCCTATGGCTACACCTTC
CDR3aa: CSAISWQPSYGYTF

d_gene: TRBD1
abundance: few
v_gene: TRBV5-1
j_gene: TRBJ2-6
CDR3nt: TGCGCCAGCAGCCCCGGGACAGAATTCTCTGGGGCCAACGTCCTGACTTTC
CDR3aa: CASSPGTEFSGANVLTF

d_gene: .
abundance: .
v_gene: TRBV24-1
j_gene: TRBJ2-7
CDR3nt: TGTGCCACCAGTAGCCACTACTCCTACGAGCAGTACTTC
CDR3aa: CATSSHYSYEQYF

d_gene: TRBD2
abundance: once
v_gene: TRBV20-1
j_gene: TRBJ2-5
CDR3nt: TGCAGTGCTAGAAAGACTAGCGGGCATAATGAGCAGTACTTC
CDR3aa: CSARKTSGHNEQYF

d_gene: .
abundance: .
v_gene: TRBV11-2
j_gene: TRBJ2-3
CDR3nt: TGTGCCAGCAGCTTAGACAGGCACACAGATACGCAGTATTTT
CDR3aa: CASSLDRHTDTQYF

d_gene: TRBD2
abundance: .
v_gene: TRBV20-1
j_gene: TRBJ2-5
CDR3nt: TGCAGTGCTAGAGATTTCGTTGCTAGTGGGAGGGCCGGGGAGCAGTACTTC
CDR3aa: CSARDFVASGRAGEQYF

d_gene: .
abundance: .
v_gene: TRBV27
j_gene: TRBJ2-3
CDR3nt: TGTGCCAGCAGTTTATTGGGGTCGAGGCCAGATACGCAGTATTTT
CDR3aa: CASSLLGSRPDTQYF

d_gene: .
abundance: .
v_gene: TRBV28
j_gene: TRBJ1-5
CDR3nt: TGTGCCAGCAGTTTGCCGCGTCAGCCCCAGCATTTT
CDR3aa: CASSLPRQPQHF

d_gene: .
abundance: .
v_gene: TRBV18
j_gene: TRBJ1-3
CDR3nt: TGTGCCAGCTCACCACAGGGACAAGCCTCTGGAAACACCATATATTTT
CDR3aa: CASSPQGQASGNTIYF

d_gene: TRBD1
abundance: few
v_gene: TRBV3-1
j_gene: TRBJ2-1
CDR3nt: TGTGCCAGCAGCAGGGGTCAGGGGGCCATAAATGAGCAGTTCTTC
CDR3aa: CASSRGQGAINEQFF

d_gene: TRBD2
abundance: few
v_gene: TRBV4-3
j_gene: TRBJ2-1
CDR3nt: TGCGCCAGCAGCCAACAACTAGCGGTAAACTACAATGAGCAGTTCTTC
CDR3aa: CASSQQLAVNYNEQFF

d_gene: TRBD2
abundance: .
v_gene: TRBV7-9
j_gene: TRBJ2-3
CDR3nt: TGTGCCAGCAGCCAAGCGGGAGCCCACACAGATACGCAGTATTTT
CDR3aa: CASSQAGAHTDTQYF